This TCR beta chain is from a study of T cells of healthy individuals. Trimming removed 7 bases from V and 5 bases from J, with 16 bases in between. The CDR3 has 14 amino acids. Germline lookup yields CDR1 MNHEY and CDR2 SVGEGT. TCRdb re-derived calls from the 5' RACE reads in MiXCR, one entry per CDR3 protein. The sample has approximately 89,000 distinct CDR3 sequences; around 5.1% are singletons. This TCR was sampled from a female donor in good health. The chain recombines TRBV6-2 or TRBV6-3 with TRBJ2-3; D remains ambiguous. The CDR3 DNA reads TGTGCCAGCATCCAAGGTGGGCAGCAAGATACGCAGTATTTT. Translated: CASIQGGQQDTQYF.